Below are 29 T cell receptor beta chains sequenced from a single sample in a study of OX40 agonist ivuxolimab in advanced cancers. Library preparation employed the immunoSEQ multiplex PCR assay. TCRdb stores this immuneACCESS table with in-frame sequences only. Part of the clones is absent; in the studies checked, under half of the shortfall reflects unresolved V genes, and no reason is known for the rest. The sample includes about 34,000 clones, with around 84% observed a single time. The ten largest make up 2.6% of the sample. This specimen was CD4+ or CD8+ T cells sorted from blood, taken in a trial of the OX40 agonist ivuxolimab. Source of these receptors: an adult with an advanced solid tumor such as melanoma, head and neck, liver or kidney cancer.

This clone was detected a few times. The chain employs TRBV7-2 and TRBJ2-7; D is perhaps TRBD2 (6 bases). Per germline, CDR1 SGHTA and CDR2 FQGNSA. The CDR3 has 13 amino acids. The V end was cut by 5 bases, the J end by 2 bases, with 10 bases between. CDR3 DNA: TGTGCCAGCAGCCCAACGGGGGCCTACGAGCAGTACTTC. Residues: CASSPTGAYEQYF.

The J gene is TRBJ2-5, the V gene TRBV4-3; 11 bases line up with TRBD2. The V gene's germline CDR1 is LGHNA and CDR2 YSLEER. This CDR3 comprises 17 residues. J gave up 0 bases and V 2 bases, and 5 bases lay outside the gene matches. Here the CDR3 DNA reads TGCGCCAGCAGCCAATCAGGACTAGCGGGTAACCAAGAGACCCAGTACTTC. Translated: CASSQSGLAGNQETQYF.

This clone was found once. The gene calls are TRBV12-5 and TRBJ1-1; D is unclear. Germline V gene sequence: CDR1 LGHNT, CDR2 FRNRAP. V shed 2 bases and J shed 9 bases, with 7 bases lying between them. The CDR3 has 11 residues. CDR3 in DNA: TGTGCTAGTGGTTTGAATGGGCAAGCTTTCTTT. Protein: CASGLNGQAFF.

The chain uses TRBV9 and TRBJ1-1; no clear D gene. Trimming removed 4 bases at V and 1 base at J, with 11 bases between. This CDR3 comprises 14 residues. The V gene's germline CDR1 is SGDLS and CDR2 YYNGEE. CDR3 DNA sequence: TGTGCCAGCAGCTCTCGGGGTGGGAACACTGAAGCTTTCTTT. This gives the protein CASSSRGGNTEAFF.

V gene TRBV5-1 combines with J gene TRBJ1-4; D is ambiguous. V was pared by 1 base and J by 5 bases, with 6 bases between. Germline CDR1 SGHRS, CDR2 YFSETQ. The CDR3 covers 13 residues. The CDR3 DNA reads TGCGCCAGCAGCTTGCATGGGAATGAAAAACTGTTTTTT. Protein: CASSLHGNEKLFF.

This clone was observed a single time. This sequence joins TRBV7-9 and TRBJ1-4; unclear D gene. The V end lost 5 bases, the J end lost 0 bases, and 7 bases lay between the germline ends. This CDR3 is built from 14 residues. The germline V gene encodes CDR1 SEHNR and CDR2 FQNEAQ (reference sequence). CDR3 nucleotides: TGTGCCAGCAGCGGAGATGCAACTAATGAAAAACTGTTTTTT. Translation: CASSGDATNEKLFF.

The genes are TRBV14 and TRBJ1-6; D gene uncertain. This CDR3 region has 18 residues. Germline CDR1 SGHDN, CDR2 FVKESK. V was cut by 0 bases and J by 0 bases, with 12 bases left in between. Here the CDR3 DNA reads TGTGCCAGCAGCCAAGATTCCGGCAGCTCCTCCTATAATTCACCCCTCCACTTT. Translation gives CASSQDSGSSSYNSPLHF.

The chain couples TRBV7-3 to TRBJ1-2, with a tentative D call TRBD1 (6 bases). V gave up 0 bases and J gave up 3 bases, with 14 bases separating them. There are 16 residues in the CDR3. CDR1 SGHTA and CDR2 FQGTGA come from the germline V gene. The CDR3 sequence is CASSLTFPQGHYGYTF. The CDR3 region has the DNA TGTGCCAGCAGCTTAACGTTCCCGCAGGGGCACTATGGCTACACCTTC.

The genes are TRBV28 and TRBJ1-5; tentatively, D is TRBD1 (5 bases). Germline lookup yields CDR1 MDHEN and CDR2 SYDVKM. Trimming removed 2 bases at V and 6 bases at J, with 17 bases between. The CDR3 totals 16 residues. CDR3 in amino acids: CASSLIIGGVGQPQHF. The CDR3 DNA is TGTGCCAGCAGTTTAATTATCGGAGGGGTAGGTCAGCCCCAGCATTTT.

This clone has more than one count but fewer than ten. The CDR3 is CASSQDLGTPAREQFF. The CDR3 DNA is TGCGCCAGCAGCCAAGATTTGGGGACGCCCGCTCGGGAGCAGTTCTTC. The V and J genes are TRBV4-3 and TRBJ2-1; D is possibly TRBD1 or TRBD2 (5 bases each). This CDR3 has 16 amino acids. The germline CDR1 and CDR2 sequences are LGHNA and YSLEER. V lost 0 bases and J lost 10, with 19 bases in between.

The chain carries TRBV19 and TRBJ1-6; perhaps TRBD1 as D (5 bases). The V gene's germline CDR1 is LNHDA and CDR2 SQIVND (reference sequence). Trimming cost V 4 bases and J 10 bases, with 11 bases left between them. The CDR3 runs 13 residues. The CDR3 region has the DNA TGTGCCAGTAGTAATGCGGGACGATCACCCCTCCACTTT. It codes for CASSNAGRSPLHF.

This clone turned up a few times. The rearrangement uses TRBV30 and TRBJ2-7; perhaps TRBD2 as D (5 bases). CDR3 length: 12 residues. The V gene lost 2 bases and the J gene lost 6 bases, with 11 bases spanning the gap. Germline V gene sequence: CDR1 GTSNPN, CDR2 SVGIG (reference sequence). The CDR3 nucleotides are TGTGCCTGGAGTACCGGCGGGTTCGAGCAGTACTTC. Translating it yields CAWSTGGFEQYF.

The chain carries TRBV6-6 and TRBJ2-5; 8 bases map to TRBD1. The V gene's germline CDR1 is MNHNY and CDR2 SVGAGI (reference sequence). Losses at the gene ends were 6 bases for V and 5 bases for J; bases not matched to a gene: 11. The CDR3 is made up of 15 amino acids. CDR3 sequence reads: CASSKFQGAGETQYF. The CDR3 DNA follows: TGTGCCAGCAGCAAATTCCAGGGGGCGGGGGAGACCCAGTACTTC.

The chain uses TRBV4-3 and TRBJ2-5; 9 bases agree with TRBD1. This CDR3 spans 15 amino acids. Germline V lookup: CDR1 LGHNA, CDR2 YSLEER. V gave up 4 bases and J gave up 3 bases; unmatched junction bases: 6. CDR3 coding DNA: TGCGCCAGCAGCCGCGGACAGGGGATGGAAGAGACCCAGTACTTC. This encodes CASSRGQGMEETQYF.

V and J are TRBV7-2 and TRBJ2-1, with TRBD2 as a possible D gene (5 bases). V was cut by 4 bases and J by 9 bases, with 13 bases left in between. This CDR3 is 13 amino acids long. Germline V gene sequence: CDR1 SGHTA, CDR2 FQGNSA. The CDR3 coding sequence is TGTGCCAGCAGCTCCCACCCGGGGAGTGAGCAGTTCTTC. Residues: CASSSHPGSEQFF.

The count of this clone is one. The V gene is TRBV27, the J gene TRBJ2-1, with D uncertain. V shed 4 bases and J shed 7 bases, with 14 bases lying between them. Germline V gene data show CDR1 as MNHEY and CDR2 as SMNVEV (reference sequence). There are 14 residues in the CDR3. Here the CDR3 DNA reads TGTGCCAGCAGTTCCGTCGTGCAAGGGAATGAGCAGTTCTTC. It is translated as CASSSVVQGNEQFF.

The chain's CDR3 is CAISGGQNYEQYF. CDR3 nucleotide sequence: TGTGCCATCAGTGGAGGACAGAACTACGAGCAGTACTTC. This rearrangement joins TRBV10-3 to TRBJ2-7, with a tentative D call TRBD1 (6 bases). The CDR3 is 13 residues long. The germline gives CDR1 ENHRY, CDR2 SYGVKD. Trimming shortened V by 4 bases and J by 3 bases, and 10 bases separated the two germline ends.

CDR3 protein: CASSLKSQNTQPQHF. The CDR3 DNA reads TGTGCCAGCAGTTTAAAGTCTCAGAACACTCAGCCCCAGCATTTT. The chain employs TRBV27 and TRBJ1-5; D ambiguous. Trimming cost V 2 bases and J 6 bases, with 14 bases left between them. The CDR3 is 15 residues long. Germline V gene data show CDR1 as MNHEY and CDR2 as SMNVEV (reference sequence).

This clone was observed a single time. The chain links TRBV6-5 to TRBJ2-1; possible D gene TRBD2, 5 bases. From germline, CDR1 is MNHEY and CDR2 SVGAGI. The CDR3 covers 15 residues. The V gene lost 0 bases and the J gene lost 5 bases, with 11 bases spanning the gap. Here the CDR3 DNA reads TGTGCCAGCAGTTACTCGAAAGGACTTAACAATGAGCAGTTCTTC. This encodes CASSYSKGLNNEQFF.

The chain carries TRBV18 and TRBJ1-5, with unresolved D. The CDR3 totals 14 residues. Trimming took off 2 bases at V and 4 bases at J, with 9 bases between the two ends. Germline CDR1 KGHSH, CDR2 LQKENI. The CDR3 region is CASSPGSANQPQHF. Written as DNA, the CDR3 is TGTGCCAGCTCACCAGGGTCAGCTAATCAGCCCCAGCATTTT.

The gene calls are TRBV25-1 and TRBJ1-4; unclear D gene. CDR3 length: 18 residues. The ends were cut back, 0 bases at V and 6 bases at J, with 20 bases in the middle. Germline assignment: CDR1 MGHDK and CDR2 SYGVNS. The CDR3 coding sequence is TGTGCCAGCAGTGAATATAACCTCTGGGCGCAACGGGATGAAAAACTGTTTTTT. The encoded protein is CASSEYNLWAQRDEKLFF.

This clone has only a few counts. The CDR3 reads CASSGDRAYEQYF. For the CDR3, the DNA is TGTGCCAGTAGTGGGGACAGGGCCTACGAGCAGTACTTC. This chain uses TRBV19 with TRBJ2-7; 9 bases agree with TRBD1. CDR3 length: 13 amino acids. Losses at the gene ends were 5 bases for V and 2 bases for J; bases not matched to a gene: 1. Germline CDR1 LNHDA, CDR2 SQIVND (reference sequence).

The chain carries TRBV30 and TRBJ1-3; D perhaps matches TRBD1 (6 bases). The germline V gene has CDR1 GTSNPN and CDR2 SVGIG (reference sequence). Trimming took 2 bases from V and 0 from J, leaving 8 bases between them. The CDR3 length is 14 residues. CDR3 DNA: TGTGCCTGGAGTCCACAGGGCTCTGGAAACACCATATATTTT. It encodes CAWSPQGSGNTIYF.

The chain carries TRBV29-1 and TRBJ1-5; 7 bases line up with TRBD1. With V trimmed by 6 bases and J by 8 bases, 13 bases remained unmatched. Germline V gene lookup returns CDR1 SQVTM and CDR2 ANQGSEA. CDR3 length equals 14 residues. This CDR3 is CSVSTGAVKEPQHF. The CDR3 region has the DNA TGCAGCGTAAGTACAGGGGCGGTAAAGGAGCCCCAGCATTTT. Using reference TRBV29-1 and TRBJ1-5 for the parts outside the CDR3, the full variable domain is SAVISQKPSRDICQRGTSLTIQCQVDSQVTMMFWYRQQPGQSLTLIATANQGSEATYESGFVIDKFPISRPNLTFSTLTVSNMSPEDSSIYLCSVSTGAVKEPQHFGDGTRLSIL.

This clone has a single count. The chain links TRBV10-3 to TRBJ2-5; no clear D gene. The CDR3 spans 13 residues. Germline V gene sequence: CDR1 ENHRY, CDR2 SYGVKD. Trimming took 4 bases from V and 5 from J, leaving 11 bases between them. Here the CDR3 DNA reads TGTGCCATCAGTGTTGTAGCTGGGGAGACCCAGTACTTC. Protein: CAISVVAGETQYF.

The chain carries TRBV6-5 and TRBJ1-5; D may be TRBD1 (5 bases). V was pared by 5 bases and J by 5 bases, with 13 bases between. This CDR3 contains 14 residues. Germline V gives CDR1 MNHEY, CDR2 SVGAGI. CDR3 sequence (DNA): TGTGCCAGCAGTCCTCAGGGAGTATATCAGCCCCAGCATTTT. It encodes CASSPQGVYQPQHF.

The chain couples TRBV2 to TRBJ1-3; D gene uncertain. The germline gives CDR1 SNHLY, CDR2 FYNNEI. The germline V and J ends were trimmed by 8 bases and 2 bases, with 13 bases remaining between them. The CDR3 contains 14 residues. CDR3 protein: CASARETTGNTIYF. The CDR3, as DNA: TGTGCCAGCGCGAGAGAGACTACTGGAAACACCATATATTTT.

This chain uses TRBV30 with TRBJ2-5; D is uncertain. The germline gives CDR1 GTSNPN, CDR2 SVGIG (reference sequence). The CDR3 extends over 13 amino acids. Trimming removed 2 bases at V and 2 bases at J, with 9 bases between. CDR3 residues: CAWSRNTQETQYF. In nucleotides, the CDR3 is TGTGCCTGGAGTCGGAACACGCAAGAGACCCAGTACTTC.

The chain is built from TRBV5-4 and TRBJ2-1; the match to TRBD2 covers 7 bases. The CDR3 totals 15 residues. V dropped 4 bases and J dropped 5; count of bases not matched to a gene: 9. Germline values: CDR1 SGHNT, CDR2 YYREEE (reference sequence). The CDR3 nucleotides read TGTGCCAGCAGCATCCGAGGTGCGGGGGACAATGAGCAGTTCTTC. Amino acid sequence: CASSIRGAGDNEQFF.